The 21 T cell receptor beta chains below all came from one sample that was sequenced in a study of vaccination effects on CD4 cells after COVID-19 (dated by TCRdb to between 2022 and 2023). In the ViraFEST assay, PBMC were stimulated with viral peptide pools, and antigen-specific CD4+ T cell clonotypes were then identified by expansion using TCR sequencing. After around 11 days of culture, CD4+ T cells were isolated with the EasySep CD4+ T cell isolation kit. PCR-confirmed SARS-CoV-2 infection had occurred in convalescent patients between March and December 2020, before the Alpha, Beta and Delta variants emerged in the United States. Receptor amplification or capture employed the immunoSEQ multiplex PCR assay. TCRdb limited this immuneACCESS table to in-frame rearrangements with V and J called. A share of clones is missing; checked studies link under half to unresolved V genes, and the rest is unexplained. The sample table contains approximately 20,000 clones; only one count was recorded for roughly four fifths of them. 16% of the sample goes to the ten largest clones.

These TCRs' antigens remain unknown. The sequencing used CD4+ T cells from PBMCs cultured with SARS-CoV-2 spike peptides, collected before COVID-19 vaccination. The sample's cell subset or site label, decoded: SARS-CoV-2 spike overlapping peptide pool stimulation. The receptors come from a human donor who had a prior SARS-CoV-2 infection.

V gene TRBV3-1 (or the pseudogene TRBV3-2) combines with J gene TRBJ2-1, with 13 bases lining up with TRBD2. The length of the CDR3 is 15 residues. Germline CDR1 reads LGHDT; CDR2 reads YNNKEL (reference sequence). J lost 9 bases, V lost 4 bases, and 6 bases had no gene match. The CDR3 loop reads CASSRGTSGIAEQFF. The CDR3 DNA is TGTGCCAGCAGCCGGGGGACTAGCGGGATTGCTGAGCAGTTCTTC.

This clone has only a few counts. This sequence joins TRBV7-3 and TRBJ2-2; D not certain. Trimming shortened V by 5 bases and J by 2 bases, and 6 bases separated the two germline ends. CDR1 and CDR2 (germline): SGHTA, FQGTGA. This CDR3 region has 13 residues. The CDR3 DNA reads TGTGCCAGCAGCCCATTTAACACCGGGGAGCTGTTTTTT. This codes for CASSPFNTGELFF. The variable domain in full, completed from reference TRBV7-3 and TRBJ2-2, reads GAGVSQTPSNKVTEKGKYVELRCDPISGHTALYWYRQSLGQGPEFLIYFQGTGAADDSGLPNDRFFAVRPEGSVSTLKIQRTERGDSAVYLCASSPFNTGELFFGEGSRLTVL.

The V and J genes are TRBV7-2 and TRBJ2-7; D tentatively reads TRBD1 or TRBD2 (5 bases each). This CDR3 comprises 14 residues. V gave up 0 bases and J gave up 2 bases, with 8 bases separating them. Germline V lookup: CDR1 SGHTA, CDR2 FQGNSA. The DNA for the CDR3 is TGTGCCAGCAGCTTAGCTCGGGGCCCCTACGAGCAGTACTTC. Its protein product is CASSLARGPYEQYF.

This clone came up a few times. The CDR3 DNA follows: TGTGCCAGCAGCCTCAACTACAATGAGCAGTTCTTC. This sequence encodes CASSLNYNEQFF. V usage is TRBV12-3 or TRBV12-4 and J usage is TRBJ2-1; D remains ambiguous. This CDR3 comprises 12 residues. Trimming removed 6 bases at V and 3 bases at J, with 6 bases between.

This clone was seen only a few times. V is TRBV6-5 and J is TRBJ1-2; 7 bases match TRBD1. V was pared by 6 bases and J by 4 bases, with 5 bases of the junction left unmatched. CDR1 and CDR2 from the germline V gene are MNHEY and SVGAGI. The CDR3 has 13 residues. CDR3 sequence: CASRATGIYGYTF. Written as DNA, the CDR3 is TGTGCCAGCAGGGCGACAGGGATCTATGGCTACACCTTC.

The V and J genes are TRBV30 and TRBJ2-7; D may be TRBD1 or TRBD2 (5 bases each). This CDR3 contains 14 residues. The V end lost 4 bases, the J end lost 1 base, and 14 bases lay between the germline ends. CDR1 and CDR2 (germline): GTSNPN, SVGIG (reference sequence). The CDR3 region is CAWTPFWGSYEQYF. DNA for the CDR3: TGTGCCTGGACCCCATTTTGGGGGTCCTACGAGCAGTACTTC.

The chain uses TRBV5-4 and TRBJ2-7; 11 bases match TRBD2. Germline V gene lookup returns CDR1 SGHNT and CDR2 YYREEE (reference sequence). CDR3 length: 15 amino acids. V was pared by 3 bases and J by 4 bases, with 6 bases of the junction left unmatched. CDR3 amino acids: CASSSGTSGGYEQYF. The CDR3 DNA reads TGTGCCAGCAGCTCGGGGACTAGCGGAGGATACGAGCAGTACTTC.

This sequence joins TRBV30 and TRBJ2-5, with 9 bases identical to TRBD2. There are 12 residues in the CDR3. V shed 8 bases and J 1 base; nucleotides not matched to a gene: 2. Germline V CDR1 and CDR2: GTSNPN, SVGIG (reference sequence). The CDR3 protein is CAAGGPQETQYF. DNA for the CDR3: TGTGCCGCGGGGGGGCCCCAAGAGACCCAGTACTTC.

The CDR3 coding sequence is TGTGCCTGGAGTGTACTAGCGACCGGGGAGCTGTTTTTT. Its translation is CAWSVLATGELFF. This chain links TRBV30 with TRBJ2-2; 7 bases agree with TRBD2. CDR3 length equals 13 residues. CDR1 is GTSNPN, CDR2 SVGIG, per germline (reference sequence). After removal of 0 bases from V and 5 bases from J, the junction contained 0 bases not matched to a gene.

The chain recombines TRBV3-1 (or the pseudogene TRBV3-2) with TRBJ1-2; D is possibly TRBD1 (5 bases). Germline V gene sequence: CDR1 LGHDT, CDR2 YNNKEL (reference sequence). The ends were cut back, 4 bases at V and 6 bases at J, with 15 bases in the middle. There are 14 residues in the CDR3. CDR3 sequence reads: CASSRGSWGDGYTF. The CDR3 nucleotides read TGTGCCAGCAGCCGCGGGTCCTGGGGGGATGGCTACACCTTC.

V usage is TRBV9 and J usage is TRBJ1-1; no clear D gene. In germline, CDR1 is SGDLS, CDR2 YYNGEE. Trimming shortened V by 1 base and J by 3 bases, and 10 bases separated the two germline ends. The length of the CDR3 is 14 residues. CDR3 residues: CASSVSPSHTEAFF. CDR3 in DNA: TGTGCCAGCAGCGTATCCCCCAGTCACACTGAAGCTTTCTTT.

This chain joins TRBV18 and TRBJ2-5; D remains ambiguous. This CDR3 spans 11 amino acids. Trimming removed 3 bases at V and 5 bases at J, with 4 bases between. Per germline, CDR1 KGHSH and CDR2 LQKENI. DNA for the CDR3: TGTGCCAGCTCACCGGGGGAGACCCAGTACTTC. This encodes CASSPGETQYF.

CDR3 sequence: CAISAPRVRLAGGSSYNEQFF. The CDR3 nucleotides are TGTGCCATCAGTGCCCCGCGCGTGAGACTAGCGGGAGGGAGCTCCTACAATGAGCAGTTCTTC. This chain uses TRBV10-3 with TRBJ2-1, with 14 nucleotides matching TRBD2. The junction had 14 bases not matched to a gene; V was cut back by 4 bases and J by 0 bases. Germline V gives CDR1 ENHRY, CDR2 SYGVKD. The CDR3 consists of 21 residues.

The V gene is TRBV30, the J gene TRBJ1-5; 8 bases map to TRBD1. This CDR3 has 14 residues. CDR1 and CDR2 from the germline V gene are GTSNPN and SVGIG (reference sequence). The V gene end was trimmed by 0 bases and the J gene end by 7 bases; junction bases not matched to a gene: 5. The CDR3, as DNA: TGTGCCTGGAGTGTGCCAGGGGGCAGCCAGCCCCAGCATTTT. Translation gives CAWSVPGGSQPQHF.

V is TRBV11-1 and J is TRBJ2-7; no definite D call. The V gene's germline CDR1 is SGHAT and CDR2 FQDESV (reference sequence). Trimming took 1 base from V and 5 from J, leaving 12 bases between them. CDR3 length equals 14 residues. CDR3 in amino acids: CASSLGADLHEQYF. The CDR3 coding sequence is TGTGCCAGCAGCTTAGGGGCCGACCTACACGAGCAGTACTTC.

This clone was observed a handful of times. The V and J genes are TRBV5-6 and TRBJ2-5; 8 nucleotides match TRBD2. Germline V gene sequence: CDR1 SGHDT, CDR2 YYEEEE. CDR3 length equals 17 residues. Losses at the gene ends were 4 bases for V and 1 base for J; bases not matched to a gene: 12. The CDR3 loop is CASSTFHAGGPQETQYF. Written as DNA, the CDR3 is TGTGCCAGCAGCACGTTTCACGCGGGGGGACCCCAAGAGACCCAGTACTTC. The full variable domain, completed using reference TRBV5-6 and TRBJ2-5, is DAGVTQSPTHLIKTRGQQVTLRCSPKSGHDTVSWYQQALGQGPQFIFQYYEEEERQRGNFPDRFSGHQFPNYSSELNVNALLLGDSALYLCASSTFHAGGPQETQYFGPGTRLLVL.

The V call is TRBV25-1, the J call TRBJ1-6; the D is unclear. The V end was cut by 6 bases, the J end by 5 bases, with 11 bases between. The CDR3 covers 14 residues. Per the germline V gene, CDR1 is MGHDK and CDR2 is SYGVNS. CDR3 DNA sequence: TGTGCCAGCAGAAAGAGGGCGGATAATTCACCCCTCCACTTT. Residues: CASRKRADNSPLHF. The full variable domain, completed using reference TRBV25-1 and TRBJ1-6, is EADIYQTPRYLVIGTGKKITLECSQTMGHDKMYWYQQDPGMELHLIHYSYGVNSTEKGDLSSESTVSRIRTEHFPLTLESARPSHTSQYLCASRKRADNSPLHFGNGTRLTVT.

The chain uses TRBV2 and TRBJ1-1; D is ambiguous. This CDR3 is 14 amino acids long. V lost 3 bases, J lost 4 bases, and 12 bases lay in between. Germline CDR1 and CDR2: SNHLY and FYNNEI. CDR3 sequence reads: CASSEFAGPTEAFF. CDR3 nucleotides: TGTGCCAGCAGTGAGTTTGCAGGACCCACTGAAGCTTTCTTT.

This clone was seen only a few times. The chain has TRBV11-2 and TRBJ1-1, with D tentatively TRBD1 (5 bases). V was cut by 3 bases and J by 11 bases, with 13 bases left in between. Germline V gene data show CDR1 as SGHAT and CDR2 as FQNNGV. The CDR3 consists of 12 residues. CDR3 amino acids: CASSLGHWGAFF. For the CDR3, the DNA is TGTGCCAGCAGCTTGGGCCATTGGGGGGCTTTCTTT.

As DNA, the CDR3 is TGTGCCAGCAAGGGACCTTCGAACACTGAAGCTTTCTTT. This sequence encodes CASKGPSNTEAFF. V is TRBV2 and J is TRBJ1-1; D may be TRBD1 (5 bases). Germline V gene sequence: CDR1 SNHLY, CDR2 FYNNEI. Trimming stripped 7 bases from V and 1 base from J, with 10 bases between. The CDR3 spans 13 residues.

The chain couples TRBV15 to TRBJ2-2, with 14 bases that match TRBD2. CDR1 and CDR2 (germline): LNHNV, YYDKDF (reference sequence). The CDR3 consists of 16 residues. With 9 bases clipped from V and 0 bases from J, the junction kept 3 bases outside the gene matches. The CDR3 region is CATGLAGVTNTGELFF. The CDR3 coding sequence is TGTGCCACGGGACTAGCGGGGGTTACGAACACCGGGGAGCTGTTTTTT.